These T cell receptor beta chains were read from a single sample in a study of a mutant IDH1 vaccine in newly diagnosed glioma. These TCRs' antigens remain unknown. Produced via immunoSEQ multiplex PCR; TCRdb's table is partial and in-frame only. The table includes approximately 60,000 clones, 65% to 90% detected once. The sample here was PBMCs, taken from a glioma patient whose treatment included an IDH1 peptide vaccine. The receptor set was obtained from a woman aged 18-29 years with glioma. Some clones in this sample may be carry-over from other donors' samples. The CDR3 runs from the conserved cysteine through the conserved F or W. The D gene is left open where the match is weak. Expanded clones get a size class; other rows say once, few or many, or leave the size out.

NA	TRBJ2-2	NA	TRBV7-9	TGTGCCAGCAGTCAAGGGGGTTCCTACACCGGGGAGCTGTTTTTT	CASSQGGSYTGELFF
NA	TRBJ2-2	NA	TRBV30	TGTGCCTGGTTAGGGGAGGCCGGGGAGCTGTTTTTT	CAWLGEAGELFF
TRBD2	TRBJ2-3	NA	TRBV5-4	TGTGCCAGCAGCCCCCCGGGACTAGCGGGGGGCACAGATACGCAGTATTTT	CASSPPGLAGGTDTQYF
TRBD2	TRBJ2-1	NA	TRBV2	TGTGCCAGCTCCCGGCGGGGGGCTGGAGAGCAGTTCTTC	CASSRRGAGEQFF
NA	TRBJ2-1	once	TRBV14	TGTGCCAGCAGCTTATGGGGTCCCGCGAGAGATGAGCAGTTCTTC	CASSLWGPARDEQFF
TRBD2	TRBJ2-5	NA	TRBV4-3	TGCGCCAGCAGCCGCACAATCGGGGGGACCTTGAAGGGGACCCAGTACTTC	CASSRTIGGTLKGTQYF
NA	TRBJ1-6	NA	TRBV13	TGTGCCAGCAGCCCGTGGGGGGACTCACCCCTCCACTTT	CASSPWGDSPLHF
TRBD1	TRBJ1-5	once	TRBV7-7	TGTGCTAGCAGCTACGCGGGACAGTCTGATAGCAATCAGCCCCAGCATTTT	CASSYAGQSDSNQPQHF
TRBD2	TRBJ2-7	NA	TRBV4-1	TGCGCCAGCAGCCAAGATTCTAGCGGGACAACCTACGAGCAGTACTTC	CASSQDSSGTTYEQYF
NA	TRBJ2-7	NA	TRBV29-1	TGCAGCGTTGCAGGGTACGAGCAGTACTTC	CSVAGYEQYF
TRBD2	TRBJ2-2	few	TRBV5-4	TGTGCCAGCAGCTTGGCTGGCGGGGGGTCGAACACCGGGGAGCTGTTTTTT	CASSLAGGGSNTGELFF
TRBD1	TRBJ1-2	NA	TRBV29-1	TGCAGCGTTCGCGACAGGGATGGCTACACCTTC	CSVRDRDGYTF
TRBD2	TRBJ2-2	NA	TRBV30	TGTGCCTGGAGAGGTAGCGGGGTTGATACCGGGGAGCTGTTTTTT	CAWRGSGVDTGELFF
NA	TRBJ1-4	NA	TRBV5-1	TGCGCCAGCAAAGAGGGACCTGCAACTAATGAAAAACTGTTTTTT	CASKEGPATNEKLFF
NA	TRBJ1-2	NA	TRBV6-1	TGTGCCAGCAGGCTGACAGGAGCCTATGGCTACACCTTC	CASRLTGAYGYTF
NA	TRBJ1-2	NA	TRBV27	TGTGCCAGCAGTTTAGAGCCTAGGCATGGCTACACCTTC	CASSLEPRHGYTF
NA	TRBJ2-1	NA	TRBV4-2	TGTGCCAGCAGCCAAGATTTAAGGCGCCAGGGAGTGAGCTACAATGAGCAGTTCTTC	CASSQDLRRQGVSYNEQFF
NA	TRBJ2-7	NA	TRBV6-1	TGTGCCAGCAGTGAATTTAAGGCGAGAGCCTACGAGCAGTACTTC	CASSEFKARAYEQYF
NA	TRBJ1-2	few	TRBV9	TGTGCCAGCAGCGTTTCACGGGAGTCCTTTAACTATGGCTACACCTTC	CASSVSRESFNYGYTF
NA	TRBJ1-5	few	TRBV29-1	TGCAGCGTCGCGTGGGGCAATCAGCCCCAGCATTTT	CSVAWGNQPQHF
NA	TRBJ1-1	NA	TRBV5-8	TGTGCCAGCACCCCCTGGGGAGGGATGAACACTGAAGCTTTCTTT	CASTPWGGMNTEAFF
NA	TRBJ2-7	NA	TRBV6-1	TGTGCCAGCAATCCCTCGACAGCCCCCTACGAGCAGTACTTC	CASNPSTAPYEQYF
NA	TRBJ2-7	once	TRBV19	TGTGCCAGTAGTATAAGGGGTGGCGAGCAGTACTTC	CASSIRGGEQYF
NA	TRBJ2-7	NA	TRBV6-5	TGTGCCAGCAGTTACGGGACGGTCGGCGAGCAGTACTTC	CASSYGTVGEQYF
NA	TRBJ1-2	NA	TRBV7-2	TGTGCCAGCAGCTTAAGCCGGAATGGACGAGGGACGGGAGGCTACACCTTC	CASSLSRNGRGTGGYTF
TRBD1	TRBJ2-7	NA	TRBV5-4	TGTGCCAGCAGCTACTGGGACAGGGCCTCCGAGCAGTACTTC	CASSYWDRASEQYF
TRBD2	TRBJ2-3	NA	TRBV7-9	TGTGCCAGCAGCCCCCGTTCTCAGCGGGAGTTGTTGGCGGATACGCAGTATTTT	CASSPRSQRELLADTQYF
NA	TRBJ1-6	NA	TRBV29-1	TGCAGCGTTGGGTCAGACGGTAATTCACCCCTCCACTTT	CSVGSDGNSPLHF
TRBD1	TRBJ1-3	NA	TRBV25-1	TGTGCCAGCAGTGAATTCCCGGGACAGGGTACTGGAAACACCATATATTTT	CASSEFPGQGTGNTIYF